This is a list of T cell receptor beta chains from one sample in a study of shared clonotypes between healthy human individuals. The data were produced by immunoSEQ multiplex PCR, yet TCRdb's version contains in-frame clones alone and is incomplete. The sample includes some 2,100,000 clones, approximately 95% of them seen just once. Material for sequencing was naive CD4+ T cells sorted from blood. These receptors all come from a man aged 18 to 30 in good health. CDR3s leave out the opening cysteine and the closing phenylalanine or tryptophan. The D gene is left open where the match is weak.

D gene	V gene	J gene	CDR3 protein
TRBD2	TRBV19	TRBJ2-3	ASSPRTSGGISTDTQY
TRBD2	TRBV10-2	TRBJ2-7	ASTWTSGSYEQY
TRBD2	TRBV13	TRBJ2-3	ASRSGTHSTDTQY
-	TRBV23-1	TRBJ1-6	ASSQSYSGTYNSPLH
-	TRBV29-1	TRBJ2-2	SVVTGANTGELF
-	TRBV5-1	TRBJ2-7	ASSPEAYEQY
TRBD2	TRBV30	TRBJ2-2	AWKGTITGELF
-	TRBV30	TRBJ2-2	AWSRSGRNTGELF
TRBD2	TRBV11-2	TRBJ2-1	ASSLELALRGEQF
-	TRBV7-8	TRBJ1-5	ASSVGTPFRPQH
-	TRBV6-6	TRBJ2-7	ASSYRSSYEQY
-	TRBV30	TRBJ1-4	AWSSNEKLF
TRBD1	TRBV10-3	TRBJ1-5	AISEGQGEQPQH
TRBD1	TRBV10-3	TRBJ2-7	AISESGQGGDEQY
TRBD1	TRBV7-2	TRBJ1-5	ASSQHEQGRDNQPQH
TRBD1	TRBV9	TRBJ2-5	ASSSGQGASETQY
TRBD2	TRBV18	TRBJ2-5	ASSRRLAGGSRETQY
-	TRBV28	TRBJ1-4	ASSLGRARGNEKLF
TRBD1	TRBV18	TRBJ2-7	ASSPYGPGTGTGEQY
TRBD1	TRBV30	TRBJ2-2	ACGQGWGTGELF
TRBD2	TRBV2	TRBJ2-3	ASRERGGSGDTQY
-	TRBV19	TRBJ1-6	ASSITAAGSPLH
TRBD2	TRBV5-1	TRBJ2-5	ASSSSTVAGTETQY
TRBD1	TRBV4-1	TRBJ1-4	ASSQDGTGVNEKLF
TRBD1	TRBV29-1	TRBJ1-5	SVGQGGFNQPQH
-	TRBV18	TRBJ2-4	ASSPGEEDIQY
-	TRBV7-2	TRBJ2-5	ASSLDGGGGETQY
-	TRBV7-3	TRBJ1-1	ASSSRTERTEAF
-	TRBV29-1	TRBJ2-1	SVAGGGTHSLNEQF
-	TRBV10-3	TRBJ2-2	AILLGATGELF
TRBD2	TRBV11-3	TRBJ2-1	ASSRGDAGGPYNEQF
-	TRBV2	TRBJ1-2	ASSEKGAYGYT
-	TRBV5-1	TRBJ1-4	ASSLGMGNEKLF
-	TRBV5-4	TRBJ2-5	ASSLGRTGETQY
-	TRBV5-1	TRBJ2-5	ASSLGVQAPQETQY
-	TRBV11-2	TRBJ1-2	ASSLADRSPGGYT
-	TRBV21-1	TRBJ1-2	ASSATRDSTRANYGYT
-	TRBV5-1	TRBJ2-7	ASSFDTTYEQY
TRBD1	TRBV19	TRBJ2-2	ASTRGNRGTGELF
-	TRBV5-1	TRBJ2-3	ASSLPATDTQY
-	TRBV29-1	TRBJ1-1	SDQQGGTEAF